This TCR beta chain was recovered during a study of blood T cell repertoires in COVID-19. Germline V lookup: CDR1 SGHDN, CDR2 FVKESK. V shed 3 bases and J 5 bases; nucleotides not matched to a gene: 6. This CDR3 region has 15 residues. Libraries were prepared by immunoSEQ multiplex PCR; TCRdb keeps only in-frame clonotypes and omits some of them. This sample carries 310,000 or so clones, over 75% of them seen once, and the ten largest clones take more than 0.95%. Sequencing input: PBMCs or T cells enriched from blood (not recorded which). The source of this sequence is a woman aged 25 to 39 who had recovered from COVID-19. The chain joins TRBV14 to TRBJ1-4, with 7 bases identical to TRBD1. For the CDR3, the DNA is TGTGCCAGCAGCCAGAGGACAGGAGGGAATGAAAAACTGTTTTTT. Protein sequence: CASSQRTGGNEKLFF.